This passage covers 24 T cell receptor beta chains from one sample sequenced in a study of cytomegalovirus exposure and HLA in healthy donors. The PCR had 60 Vbeta and 13 Jbeta primers. This table comes from immunoSEQ multiplex PCR, and its TCRdb copy is limited to in-frame clones, with some not included. Seen here are roughly 100,000 clones, about 80% observed once, and the top ten hold around 4.4%. Source material: PBMCs. The receptors derive from a man aged 40-55 years in good health and CMV-seronegative.

This clone turned up a few times. The CDR3 DNA reads TGTGCCAGCAGCCAGAGACTGACGGGACAGAGCACCTACGAGCAGTACTTC. Translated, it gives CASSQRLTGQSTYEQYF. V usage is TRBV4-2 and J usage is TRBJ2-5; 7 nucleotides match TRBD1. The closer fit of TRBJ2-7 to the DNA end suggests the J call may be wrong. The CDR3 sequence is 17 residues long. Germline V gives CDR1 LGHNA, CDR2 YNFKEQ.

The V and J genes are TRBV4-1 and TRBJ1-1; D is unresolved. The V end lost 1 base, the J end lost 6 bases, and 9 bases lay between the germline ends. This CDR3 comprises 13 residues. Per the germline V gene, CDR1 is MGHRA and CDR2 is YSYEKL. Written as DNA, the CDR3 is TGCGCCAGCAGCCAAGGGACGGGAGCTGAAGCTTTCTTT. This translates into CASSQGTGAEAFF.

The rearrangement uses TRBV19 and TRBJ1-1, with TRBD1 matching 10 bases. The V gene end was trimmed by 8 bases and the J gene end by 5 bases; junction bases not matched to a gene: 20. CDR1 and CDR2 (germline): LNHDA, SQIVND (reference sequence). This CDR3 comprises 18 residues. The CDR3 is CASSSPSRPGQGKTEAFF. The DNA of the CDR3 is TGTGCCAGTTCGTCACCCTCGCGACCGGGACAGGGGAAGACTGAAGCTTTCTTT.

This clone was picked up one time. The chain uses TRBV5-1 and TRBJ1-1, with D hard to call. Between the trimmed V and J ends, which lost 2 bases and 7 bases, there was a span of 15 bases. This CDR3 contains 14 residues. Looked up from germline, CDR1 is SGHRS and CDR2 is YFSETQ. The CDR3 protein is CASSLSRGNLEAFF. Here the CDR3 DNA reads TGCGCCAGCAGCTTAAGTAGAGGAAATCTTGAAGCTTTCTTT. Looking up the rest from reference TRBV5-1 and TRBJ1-1 gives the full variable domain: KAGVTQTPRYLIKTRGQQVTLSCSPISGHRSVSWYQQTPGQGLQFLFEYFSETQRNKGNFPGRFSGRQFSNSRSEMNVSTLELGDSALYLCASSLSRGNLEAFFGQGTRLTVV.

This clone was recorded a few times. This chain joins TRBV19 and TRBJ1-2; D perhaps matches TRBD1 (6 bases). CDR3 length: 14 amino acids. V lost 5 bases and J lost 5, with 15 bases in between. Germline V gives CDR1 LNHDA, CDR2 SQIVND (reference sequence). CDR3 DNA: TGTGCCAGTAGTGTCCCGGGACAAGAATATGGCTACACCTTC. As protein: CASSVPGQEYGYTF.

The gene calls are TRBV11-2 and TRBJ1-1; TRBD1 matches 7 bases. The CDR3 is 15 residues long. Germline loops: CDR1 SGHAT, CDR2 FQNNGV. The J segment lost 6 bases and the V segment lost 4 bases, leaving 11 bases of the junction unmatched. Here the CDR3 DNA reads TGTGCCAGCAGCTCAAGGACAGGCGTCCTCCCTGAAGCTTTCTTT. This translates into CASSSRTGVLPEAFF. Supplemented by reference TRBV11-2 and TRBJ1-1, the full variable domain reads EAGVAQSPRYKIIEKRQSVAFWCNPISGHATLYWYQQILGQGPKLLIQFQNNGVVDDSQLPKDRFSAERLKGVDSTLKIQPAKLEDSAVYLCASSSRTGVLPEAFFGQGTRLTVV.

This clone appeared a single time. The V call is TRBV7-8, the J call TRBJ1-2, with 8 bases matching TRBD1. J lost 7 bases, V lost 3 bases, and 4 bases had no gene match. The germline V gene encodes CDR1 SGHVS and CDR2 FQNEAQ. CDR3 length equals 13 residues. In DNA form, the CDR3 reads TGTGCCAGCAGCTTCGGGACAGGTTCTGGCTACACCTTC. Translated: CASSFGTGSGYTF.

The rearrangement uses TRBV13 and TRBJ2-1, with TRBD2 matching 8 bases. Germline values: CDR1 PRHDT, CDR2 FYEKMQ (reference sequence). The CDR3 loop spans 15 amino acids. V was pared by 5 bases and J by 2 bases, with 5 bases of the junction left unmatched. Here the CDR3 DNA reads TGTGCCAGCAGCACGGGGCGGGGGGCCTACAATGAGCAGTTCTTC. It is translated as CASSTGRGAYNEQFF.

Written as DNA, the CDR3 is TGCGCCAGCAGCTTGGCGCAGGGATTAGGGTCACCCCTCCACTTT. It specifies CASSLAQGLGSPLHF. The chain joins TRBV5-1 to TRBJ1-6; possible D gene TRBD1, 5 bases. The germline V gene encodes CDR1 SGHRS and CDR2 YFSETQ. Trimming stripped 0 bases from V and 10 bases from J, with 14 bases between. CDR3 length: 15 residues.

CDR3 residues: CASSQNPGQGANNSPLHF. DNA for the CDR3: TGTGCCAGCAGCCAAAACCCCGGACAGGGGGCTAATAATTCACCCCTCCACTTT. The rearrangement joins TRBV14 to TRBJ1-6; 11 nucleotides line up with TRBD1. In germline, CDR1 is SGHDN, CDR2 FVKESK. V shed 2 bases, J shed 5 bases, and the junction held 8 bases outside the gene matches. There are 18 residues in the CDR3.

The chain links TRBV6-6 to TRBJ2-5; TRBD1 matches at 8 bases. This CDR3 has 14 residues. Germline V gene data show CDR1 as MNHNY and CDR2 as SVGAGI (reference sequence). Trimming removed 4 bases from V and 1 base from J; junction bases left unmatched: 2. The CDR3 loop reads CASSWGTGQETQYF. As DNA, the CDR3 is TGTGCCAGCAGTTGGGGGACAGGCCAAGAGACCCAGTACTTC.

The chain employs TRBV7-2 and TRBJ1-4, with 10 bases that match TRBD1. Germline assignment: CDR1 SGHTA and CDR2 FQGNSA. The CDR3 has 15 residues. After removal of 5 bases from V and 7 bases from J, the junction contained 7 bases not matched to a gene. The CDR3 loop reads CASSTRQGAREKLFF. CDR3 nucleotides: TGTGCCAGCAGCACCAGACAGGGGGCGCGTGAAAAACTGTTTTTT.

The rearrangement uses TRBV6-1 and TRBJ2-6; the D is unclear. V dropped 2 bases and J dropped 0 bases, with 5 bases sitting between them. CDR3 length equals 15 residues. Germline-derived CDR1 and CDR2 are MNHNS and SASEGT. CDR3: CASSERLSGANVLTF. In DNA form, the CDR3 reads TGTGCCAGCAGTGAAAGACTCTCTGGGGCCAACGTCCTGACTTTC.

Details on this clone: The junction differs from germline at one of its ends, possibly a read error. This chain connects TRBV7-9 to TRBJ1-6, with 9 bases identical to TRBD1. Germline CDR1 and CDR2: SEHNR and FQNEAQ (reference sequence). The CDR3 spans 15 residues. The CDR3 DNA reads as TGTTCCAGCAGTCCTAACAGGGGGCCGGATTCCCCCCTCCACTTT. Protein sequence: CSSSPNRGPDSPLHF.

The V gene is TRBV30, the J gene TRBJ2-5, with 8 bases matching TRBD1. V lost 5 bases, J lost 1 base, and 9 bases stayed unmatched. Germline-derived CDR1 and CDR2 are GTSNPN and SVGIG (reference sequence). CDR3 length equals 15 residues. CDR3 DNA: TGTGCCTGGGCACGCGGGACAGGCCTCCAAGAGACCCAGTACTTC. It is translated as CAWARGTGLQETQYF. Combining the CDR3 with reference TRBV30 and TRBJ2-5 gives the whole variable domain SQTIHQWPATLVQPVGSPLSLECTVEGTSNPNLYWYRQAAGRGLQLLFYSVGIGQISSEVPQNLSASRPQDRQFILSSKKLLLSDSGFYLCAWARGTGLQETQYFGPGTRLLVL.

This clone has a single count. The gene calls are TRBV6-1 and TRBJ1-3, with no clear D. V was clipped by 6 bases and J by 2 bases, with 11 bases between them. Germline CDR1 MNHNS, CDR2 SASEGT. The length of the CDR3 is 14 residues. For the CDR3, the DNA is TGTGCCAGCAGAGTACGGGTCGCTGGAAACACCATATATTTT. This encodes CASRVRVAGNTIYF.

In its sample, this clone was seen a few times. The chain employs TRBV2 and TRBJ1-5, with 8 positions matching TRBD1. The trim removed 8 bases at V and 7 bases at J, leaving 7 bases unmatched. Germline CDR1 is SNHLY and CDR2 is FYNNEI. CDR3 length: 13 residues. The chain's CDR3 is CASGGQGGQPQHF. The CDR3 nucleotides are TGTGCCAGCGGTGGACAGGGAGGACAGCCCCAGCATTTT.

This clone was counted a few times. V gene TRBV4-1 combines with J gene TRBJ2-2, with D maybe TRBD2 (5 bases). Germline CDR1 reads MGHRA; CDR2 reads YSYEKL. The CDR3 is made up of 14 amino acids. With 0 bases removed from V and 13 bases from J, the gap between germline ends came to 15 bases. As DNA, the CDR3 is TGCGCCAGCAGCCAAGATTCGGGTGTAGAGGGGCTGTTTTTT. Protein sequence: CASSQDSGVEGLFF.

Turning to this clone: Its ends do not fully match the called genes, so a read error is possible. CDR3 region: CASSARTGLETRYF. The CDR3 DNA reads TGTGCCAGCAGCGCCCGGACAGGGCTAGAGACCCGGTACTTC. V gene TRBV11-2 combines with J gene TRBJ2-5; 8 bases are a match to TRBD1. Germline assignment: CDR1 SGHAT and CDR2 FQNNGV. The CDR3 is made up of 14 amino acids.

The chain links TRBV29-1 to TRBJ1-1, with 8 bases fitting TRBD1. Trimming at V came to 6 bases and at J to 4 bases, leaving 10 bases not matched to a gene. Germline assignment: CDR1 SQVTM and CDR2 ANQGSEA. The CDR3 is 14 residues long. CDR3 DNA sequence: TGCAGCGTAAATTTGTGGACAGGGCCCACTGAAGCTTTCTTT. Amino acid sequence: CSVNLWTGPTEAFF.

The V gene is TRBV5-1, the J gene TRBJ1-2, with D hard to call. The germline CDR1 and CDR2 sequences are SGHRS and YFSETQ. The germline V and J ends were trimmed by 1 base and 0 bases, with 10 bases remaining between them. This CDR3 region has 15 residues. CDR3 in amino acids: CASSLSQAANYGYTF. The CDR3 DNA is TGCGCCAGCAGCTTGTCGCAGGCAGCTAACTATGGCTACACCTTC.

As DNA, the CDR3 is TGTGCCAGCAGCGTGGGACTAGCGGGGCCTCAAGAGACCCAGTACTTC. This gives the protein CASSVGLAGPQETQYF. The chain carries TRBV2 and TRBJ2-5; the match to TRBD2 covers 13 bases. The CDR3 spans 16 residues. The V and J ends lost 6 bases and 2 bases, in that order; junction bases with no gene match: 6. The germline V gene has CDR1 SNHLY and CDR2 FYNNEI.

V is TRBV10-1 and J is TRBJ2-7, with D perhaps matching TRBD2 (6 bases). Germline V gene lookup returns CDR1 WNHNN and CDR2 SYGVQD (reference sequence). The CDR3 extends over 15 amino acids. Trimming pared 3 bases from V and 0 bases from J, leaving 12 bases between. The CDR3 loop reads CASSDPGLRSYEQYF. The CDR3 region has the DNA TGCGCCAGCAGTGATCCTGGACTACGCTCCTACGAGCAGTACTTC.

This clone was seen once. The chain is built from TRBV4-3 and TRBJ1-5, with D unclear. V was shortened by 3 bases and J by 7 bases, with 19 bases between the two germline ends. The germline V gene has CDR1 LGHNA and CDR2 YSLEER. The CDR3 is 16 residues long. The CDR3 protein is CASSHPPPRVEQPQHF. CDR3 in DNA: TGCGCCAGCAGCCACCCTCCCCCCCGGGTCGAGCAGCCCCAGCATTTT.